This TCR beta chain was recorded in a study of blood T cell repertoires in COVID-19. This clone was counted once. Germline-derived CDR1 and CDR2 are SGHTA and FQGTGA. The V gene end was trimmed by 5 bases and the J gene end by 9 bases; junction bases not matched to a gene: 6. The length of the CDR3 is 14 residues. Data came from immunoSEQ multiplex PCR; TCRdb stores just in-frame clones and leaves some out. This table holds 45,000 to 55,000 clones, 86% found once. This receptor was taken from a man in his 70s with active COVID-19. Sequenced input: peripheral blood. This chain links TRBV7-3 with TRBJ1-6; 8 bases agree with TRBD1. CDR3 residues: CASSRTGLGSPLHF. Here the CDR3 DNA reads TGTGCCAGCAGCCGGACAGGGCTCGGTTCACCCCTCCACTTT.